The 13 T cell receptor beta chains below were found in one sample sequenced in a study of vaccination effects on CD4 cells after COVID-19. Method: immunoSEQ multiplex PCR; TCRdb's copy keeps in-frame clones and lacks some. The data show 20,000 to 25,000 clones, more than 70% seen once. Their antigen targets remain unknown. The ViraFEST assay expanded antigen-specific CD4+ T cells with viral peptide pools before sequencing. Isolating CD4+ T cells followed about 10 days of culture. The person acquired a PCR-confirmed SARS-CoV-2 infection between March and December 2020. The sequencing here drew on CD4+ T cells from PBMCs cultured with a peptide pool, taken before COVID-19 vaccination. These receptors came from a human donor who had a prior SARS-CoV-2 infection.

This chain links TRBV15 with TRBJ2-7, with 9 bases identical to TRBD1. The CDR3 is 17 amino acids. With 5 bases clipped from V and 3 bases from J, the junction kept 14 bases outside the gene matches. Germline CDR1 and CDR2: LNHNV and YYDKDF (reference sequence). The DNA for the CDR3 is TGTGCCACCAGCGGGCTACCGGGACAGGGTCTGGGCTACGAGCAGTACTTC. It specifies CATSGLPGQGLGYEQYF.

The rearrangement links TRBV19 to TRBJ1-4, with D tentatively TRBD1 (5 bases). This CDR3 is 14 amino acids long. V lost 3 bases, J lost 8 bases, and 13 bases lay in between. The V gene's germline CDR1 is LNHDA and CDR2 SQIVND (reference sequence). The DNA of the CDR3 is TGTGCCAGTAGTATGGGACCTGGGTTGGAAAAACTGTTTTTT. This encodes CASSMGPGLEKLFF.

The table lists this clone with a count of one. The DNA for the CDR3 is TGCGCCAGCAGCCACGACTACCCTTACAATGAGCAGTTCTTC. This gives the protein CASSHDYPYNEQFF. J is TRBJ2-1 and V is TRBV4-3; D possibly corresponds to TRBD2 (5 bases). CDR3 length: 14 amino acids. Between the trimmed V and J ends, which lost 3 bases and 4 bases, there was a span of 10 bases. CDR1 and CDR2 from the germline V gene are LGHNA and YSLEER.

The rearrangement uses TRBV20-1 and TRBJ2-3; 7 bases fit TRBD2. This CDR3 spans 14 amino acids. CDR1 and CDR2 from the germline V gene are DFQATT and SNEGSKA (reference sequence). After removal of 3 bases from V and 2 bases from J, the junction contained 5 bases not matched to a gene. The chain's CDR3 is CSASRRGYTDTQYF. The DNA for the CDR3 is TGCAGTGCTAGTAGGCGGGGGTACACAGATACGCAGTATTTT.

This chain joins TRBV7-2 and TRBJ2-3; D gene uncertain. The CDR3 has 12 residues. Germline V CDR1 and CDR2: SGHTA, FQGNSA. Trimming left V 0 bases short and J 4 bases short, with 2 bases between. CDR3 in amino acids: CASSLAADTQYF. CDR3 coding DNA: TGTGCCAGCAGCTTAGCCGCAGATACGCAGTATTTT. Using reference TRBV7-2 and TRBJ2-3 for the parts outside the CDR3, the full variable domain is GAGVSQSPSNKVTEKGKDVELRCDPISGHTALYWYRQSLGQGLEFLIYFQGNSAPDKSGLPSDRFSAERTGGSVSTLTIQRTQQEDSAVYLCASSLAADTQYFGPGTRLTVL.

This clone was counted between two and nine times. The chain is built from TRBV15 and TRBJ2-3, with D perhaps being TRBD1 or TRBD2 (6 bases each). Germline V lookup: CDR1 LNHNV, CDR2 YYDKDF (reference sequence). Deletions cut 4 bases from V and 2 bases from J, with 16 bases between. The CDR3 covers 16 residues. CDR3 protein: CATSNLGGTHTDTQYF. The CDR3 DNA reads TGTGCCACCAGCAACCTGGGGGGCACTCACACAGATACGCAGTATTTT.

This clone showed up just a few times. The chain carries TRBV2 and TRBJ1-5, with D perhaps matching TRBD1 (5 bases). The V end was cut by 6 bases, the J end by 5 bases, with 14 bases between. Germline V gene lookup returns CDR1 SNHLY and CDR2 FYNNEI. The CDR3 is made up of 14 amino acids. The CDR3 sequence is CASSGTGGDQPQHF. In DNA form, the CDR3 reads TGTGCCAGCAGCGGGACGGGAGGAGATCAGCCCCAGCATTTT.

This chain uses TRBV9 with TRBJ1-1; TRBD1 aligns across 8 bases. This CDR3 has 14 amino acids. Germline-derived CDR1 and CDR2 are SGDLS and YYNGEE. The V and J ends lost 4 bases and 3 bases, in that order; junction bases with no gene match: 5. CDR3 region: CASSRETGDTEAFF. DNA of the CDR3: TGTGCCAGCAGCAGGGAGACAGGGGACACTGAAGCTTTCTTT.

The chain has TRBV4-2 and TRBJ1-1; D is perhaps TRBD1 (5 bases). V lost 4 bases to trimming and J lost 1 base, with 13 bases between them. Germline lookup yields CDR1 LGHNA and CDR2 YNFKEQ. CDR3 length: 15 residues. CDR3 sequence: CASSREQDQNTEAFF. CDR3 DNA sequence: TGTGCCAGCAGCCGCGAACAGGATCAGAACACTGAAGCTTTCTTT.

CDR3 nucleotide sequence: TGCGCCAGCAGCTTGGATGGGCGACAGGGAACGGCACGCGAGCAGTACTTC. It encodes CASSLDGRQGTAREQYF. This chain joins TRBV5-1 and TRBJ2-7; TRBD1 matches 7 bases. Germline V lookup: CDR1 SGHRS, CDR2 YFSETQ. After removal of 0 bases from V and 6 bases from J, the junction contained 15 bases not matched to a gene. The CDR3 is 17 amino acids. The full variable domain, with the rest looked up from reference TRBV5-1 and TRBJ2-7, is KAGVTQTPRYLIKTRGQQVTLSCSPISGHRSVSWYQQTPGQGLQFLFEYFSETQRNKGNFPGRFSGRQFSNSRSEMNVSTLELGDSALYLCASSLDGRQGTAREQYFGPGTRLTVT.

The chain links TRBV27 to TRBJ1-1; D gene ambiguous. CDR3 length: 14 amino acids. The ends were cut back, 5 bases at V and 1 base at J, with 11 bases in the middle. In germline, CDR1 is MNHEY, CDR2 SMNVEV (reference sequence). The DNA for the CDR3 is TGTGCCAGCAGTCTACAGAACCCGAACACTGAAGCTTTCTTT. Its protein is CASSLQNPNTEAFF.

J is TRBJ2-7 and V is TRBV27, with 7 bases matching TRBD1. The junction had 8 bases not matched to a gene; V was cut back by 7 bases and J by 5 bases. The CDR3 runs 13 residues. The germline V gene has CDR1 MNHEY and CDR2 SMNVEV (reference sequence). The CDR3 DNA follows: TGTGCCAGCAAAAGGACAGGTCACGACGAGCAGTACTTC. This gives the protein CASKRTGHDEQYF.

This chain connects TRBV7-6 to TRBJ2-7, with TRBD1 identical over 7 bases. Germline V gives CDR1 SGHVS, CDR2 FNYEAQ. CDR3 length equals 13 residues. V was clipped by 5 bases and J by 3 bases; unmatched bases: 4. The CDR3: CASSRTGHYEQYF. The CDR3 nucleotides are TGTGCCAGCAGCCGGACAGGCCACTACGAGCAGTACTTC.